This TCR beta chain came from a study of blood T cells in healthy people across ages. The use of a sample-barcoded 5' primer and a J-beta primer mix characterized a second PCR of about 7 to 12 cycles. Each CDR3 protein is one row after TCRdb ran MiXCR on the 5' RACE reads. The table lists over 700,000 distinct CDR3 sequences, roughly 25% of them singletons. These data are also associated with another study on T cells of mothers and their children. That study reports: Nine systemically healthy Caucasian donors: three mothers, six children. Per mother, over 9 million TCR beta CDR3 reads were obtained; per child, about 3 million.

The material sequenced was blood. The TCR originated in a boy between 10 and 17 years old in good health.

CDR3 protein: CASSLIGTSDNEQFF. The CDR3 nucleotides read TGCGCCAGCAGTTTAATCGGGACTAGCGACAATGAGCAGTTCTTC. The genes are TRBV5-1 and TRBJ2-1; 10 bases agree with TRBD2. J gave up 5 bases and V 5 bases, and 7 bases lay outside the gene matches. CDR3 length equals 15 residues. Looked up from germline, CDR1 is SGHRS and CDR2 is YFSETQ.